The present entry profiles one T cell receptor beta chain with its context. Its target is not known. The use of a sample-barcoded 5' primer and a J-beta primer mix characterized a second PCR of 7 to 11 cycles. In TCRdb, the 5' RACE reads were re-called with MiXCR into one record per CDR3 protein. The sample includes 1.5 million to 2 million distinct CDR3 sequences, around 50% of them seen just once. The sample comes from a study of blood T cells in healthy people across ages. Whole-study results and caveats: Unsorted PBMCs blocked a conclusive comparison of naive and antigen-experienced cells.

Per the germline V gene, CDR1 is MDHEN and CDR2 is SYDVKM. V gave up 2 bases and J gave up 1 base, with 15 bases separating them. The CDR3 has 17 amino acids. This chain joins TRBV28 and TRBJ2-1; D is perhaps TRBD1 (6 bases). The TCR comes from a woman aged 35 to 49 in good health. Sequenced: blood. The CDR3 spells CASSLIGQLNSYNEQFF. In DNA form, the CDR3 reads TGTGCCAGCAGTTTAATAGGACAGCTTAATTCCTACAATGAGCAGTTCTTC.